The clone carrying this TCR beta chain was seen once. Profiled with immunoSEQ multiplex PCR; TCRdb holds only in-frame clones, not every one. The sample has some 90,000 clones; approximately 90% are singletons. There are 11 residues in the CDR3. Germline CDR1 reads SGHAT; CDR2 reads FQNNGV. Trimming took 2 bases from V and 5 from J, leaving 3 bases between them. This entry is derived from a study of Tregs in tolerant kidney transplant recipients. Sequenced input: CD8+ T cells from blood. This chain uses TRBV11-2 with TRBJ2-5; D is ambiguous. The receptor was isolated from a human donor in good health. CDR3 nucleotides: TGTGCCAGCAGCTTAAGGGAGACCCAGTACTTC. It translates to CASSLRETQYF.